This TCR beta chain is from a study of T-cell memory formation after mild COVID-19. Study observations and caveats: A subset of responding clones appeared in pre-infection memory, suggesting cross-reactive memory joined. Later expanders leaned CD4+, whereas clones that contracted between day 15 and 85 were balanced CD4/CD8.

Constant-segment primers were used for 5'RACE, and the resulting TCR alpha and TCR beta cDNA libraries carried sample barcodes and UMIs. One entry per CDR3 protein, called by TCRdb with MiXCR from the 5' RACE reads. The repertoire consists of hundreds of thousands of distinct CDR3 sequences, with around a sixth occurring once and the leading ten covering over 9%. Turning to this clonotype: Its specificity is not known.

V gave up 1 base and J gave up 1 base, with 13 bases separating them. Germline loops: CDR1 SGHVS, CDR2 FNYEAQ. This CDR3 has 16 residues. The chain uses TRBV7-6 and TRBJ1-1; TRBD1 is a possible D gene (6 bases). The sequence was collected from an adult woman who had mild COVID-19 (a few samples of this study predate the infection). Cell type and time point are not known. Sequencing was performed on PBMCs or a T cell subset sorted from them (not recorded which). Here the CDR3 reads CASSLVGQPSNTEAFF. DNA for the CDR3: TGTGCCAGCAGCTTAGTAGGACAGCCTTCGAACACTGAAGCTTTCTTT.